A selection of T cell receptor beta chains follows, all from one sample in a study of blood T cells in healthy people across ages. TCRdb re-derived calls from the 5' RACE reads in MiXCR, one entry per CDR3 protein. The sample shows about a million distinct CDR3 sequences, approximately 50% of them seen only once. Material for sequencing was blood. The source is a woman aged 60-75 years in good health. Each CDR3 is given with its conserved first and last residue. D genes are given only for firm matches. Clone size is given for some rows only: seen once, a few or many times, or a class if the clone is expanded.

D | size | J | V | CDR3 | DNA
NA | NA | TRBJ2-1 | TRBV21-1 | CASSKDPGDREQNEQFF | TGTGCCAGCAGCAAAGACCCAGGGGACAGGGAACAAAATGAGCAGTTCTTC
NA | few | TRBJ1-2 | TRBV28 | CASTQLRNYGYTF | TGTGCCAGCACCCAGTTACGGAACTATGGCTACACCTTC
NA | NA | TRBJ1-2 | TRBV29-1 | CSGDITGFGYTF | TGCAGCGGGGATATAACAGGGTTTGGCTACACCTTC
TRBD1 | NA | TRBJ1-2 | TRBV12-3/TRBV12-4 | CASSRAGGRSYGYTF | TGTGCCAGCAGCCGTGCAGGGGGCCGGAGCTATGGCTACACCTTC
NA | NA | TRBJ2-1 | TRBV12-3/TRBV12-4 | CASTKPGGSYNEQFF | TGTGCCAGCACCAAACCCGGGGGTTCCTACAATGAGCAGTTCTTC
TRBD2 | NA | TRBJ2-5 | TRBV6-2/TRBV6-3 | CASRYKREHETQYF | TGTGCCAGCAGATACAAGCGGGAACATGAGACCCAGTACTTC
NA | few | TRBJ2-5 | TRBV10-2 | CASSEIGLGEQYF | TGCGCCAGCAGTGAGATTGGACTGGGTGAGCAGTACTTC
NA | NA | TRBJ1-2 | TRBV25-1 | CASSEGRANMITF | TGTGCCAGCAGTGAAGGCAGGGCCAATATGATCACCTTC
NA | few | TRBJ1-2 | TRBV12-3/TRBV12-4 | CASSFKEFNYGYTF | TGTGCCAGCAGTTTTAAGGAATTTAACTATGGCTACACCTTC
NA | few | TRBJ2-7 | TRBV28 | CASSLRRSGEQYF | TGTGCCAGCAGTTTACGACGGAGTGGCGAGCAGTACTTC
NA | NA | TRBJ2-3 | TRBV20-1 | CSARDPPPGGWQYF | TGCAGTGCTAGAGACCCCCCTCCGGGCGGGTGGCAGTATTTT
TRBD1 | NA | TRBJ2-2 | TRBV7-8 | CASSPRDRENTGELFF | TGTGCCAGCAGCCCAAGGGACAGGGAGAACACCGGGGAGCTGTTTTTT
TRBD1 | NA | TRBJ1-4 | TRBV13 | CASSLGPPGQGEEKLFF | TGTGCCAGCAGCTTAGGACCCCCGGGACAGGGTGAGGAAAAACTGTTTTTT
TRBD2 | once | TRBJ2-1 | TRBV27 | CASSFLAGALFEQFF | TGTGCCAGCAGTTTTCTAGCGGGAGCACTATTCGAGCAGTTCTTC
TRBD2 | NA | TRBJ2-7 | TRBV25-1 | CASRASGSPSYEQYF | TGTGCCAGCAGGGCAAGCGGGAGCCCCTCCTACGAGCAGTACTTC
TRBD2 | NA | TRBJ2-1 | TRBV12-3/TRBV12-4 | CASSFPTSGGGNEQFF | TGTGCCAGCAGTTTCCCTACTAGCGGGGGGGGCAATGAGCAGTTCTTC
NA | NA | TRBJ2-3 | TRBV24-1 | CAISDLFADTQYF | TGTGCCATCAGTGATTTGTTCGCAGATACGCAGTATTTT
NA | NA | TRBJ2-7 | TRBV11-2 | CASSLDYGDPRLYEQYF | TGTGCCAGCAGCTTAGATTATGGGGACCCCCGGTTATACGAGCAGTACTTC
NA | NA | TRBJ1-5 | TRBV28 | CASSQQGGFRQPQHF | TGTGCCAGCAGTCAACAGGGAGGGTTTAGGCAGCCCCAGCATTTT
TRBD1 | few | TRBJ2-7 | TRBV29-1 | CSVTGTGTYEQYF | TGCAGCGTTACCGGGACAGGGACCTACGAGCAGTACTTC
TRBD2 | NA | TRBJ2-1 | TRBV10-3 | CAITQRESFNEQFF | TGTGCCATCACACAGCGGGAGTCTTTCAATGAGCAGTTCTTC
TRBD1 | NA | TRBJ1-1 | TRBV3-1 | CASSLQGAWDTEAFF | TGTGCCAGCAGCCTACAGGGGGCGTGGGACACTGAAGCTTTCTTT
TRBD2 | NA | TRBJ2-7 | TRBV20-1 | CSARDLAGGNYEQYF | TGCAGTGCTAGAGATCTAGCGGGAGGAAACTACGAGCAGTACTTC
TRBD2 | NA | TRBJ2-1 | TRBV7-9 | CASSSSRLTSGRGEQFF | TGTGCCAGCAGCTCGTCTAGACTAACTAGCGGGAGAGGTGAGCAGTTCTTC
NA | NA | TRBJ2-1 | TRBV14 | CASSQLGRANNEQFF | TGTGCCAGCAGCCAATTAGGCAGGGCCAACAATGAGCAGTTCTTC
NA | few | TRBJ2-3 | TRBV5-1 | CASSKEGYTQYF | TGCGCCAGCAGTAAAGAGGGATATACGCAGTATTTT
NA | NA | TRBJ2-1 | TRBV27 | CASSLVLARAIHEQFF | TGTGCCAGCAGTTTAGTTCTAGCCCGCGCTATCCATGAGCAGTTCTTC
NA | NA | TRBJ1-4 | TRBV7-9 | CASSPGSTKNEKLFF | TGTGCCAGCAGCCCGGGTTCGACCAAAAATGAAAAACTGTTTTTT
NA | few | TRBJ2-4 | TRBV4-2 | CASSQGRDSGNIQYF | TGTGCCAGCAGCCAGGGGCGAGACTCCGGAAACATTCAGTACTTC
NA | few | TRBJ1-6 | TRBV21-1 | CASSTRVFSPLHF | TGTGCCAGCAGCACCAGGGTGTTTTCACCCCTCCACTTT
TRBD2 | few | TRBJ2-3 | TRBV20-1 | CSARGPSGGPSTDTQYF | TGCAGTGCTAGGGGGCCTAGCGGGGGACCTAGCACAGATACGCAGTATTTT
NA | NA | TRBJ2-3 | TRBV29-1 | CSVRAQGSGTDTQYF | TGCAGCGTTCGCGCCCAGGGGAGCGGCACAGATACGCAGTATTTT